The 18 T cell receptor beta chains below were found in one sample sequenced in a study of spatial heterogeneity in lung cancer. Stated time point: sample taken at primary tumor resection. TCRdb called the 5' RACE reads again in MiXCR, with one record for every CDR3 protein. The table shows about 39,000 distinct CDR3 sequences, with 2.5% to 3.5% occurring only once. The starting material was normal lung tissue next to the tumor, obtained at surgery. The origin of the receptors is a male donor with early-stage non-small cell lung cancer.

This clonotype was detected ten times or more. The V call is TRBV10-3, the J call TRBJ1-2; 8 bases fit TRBD1. CDR1 and CDR2 from the germline V gene are ENHRY and SYGVKD. This CDR3 comprises 14 residues. The ends lost 4 bases at V and 8 bases at J; junction bases unmatched: 9. In DNA form, the CDR3 reads TGTGCCATCAGTGTCGGACAGGGAGAAGAAGGCTACACCTTC. It codes for CAISVGQGEEGYTF.

This clonotype was seen repeatedly, ten times or more. The chain has TRBV7-2 and TRBJ2-5; D assignment may be TRBD1 or TRBD2 (5 bases each). Germline CDR1 SGHTA, CDR2 FQGNSA. V was clipped by 3 bases and J by 4 bases, with 6 bases between them. The CDR3 is 12 amino acids. CDR3 DNA sequence: TGTGCCAGCAGCTTTGGGGGAGAGACCCAGTACTTC. Protein sequence: CASSFGGETQYF.

This clonotype came up many times. This chain connects TRBV28 to TRBJ2-7, with unresolved D. V lost 5 bases to trimming and J lost 1 base, with 3 bases between them. Germline V lookup: CDR1 MDHEN, CDR2 SYDVKM. The CDR3 has 11 amino acids. The CDR3: CASSTSYEQYF. The CDR3 nucleotides read TGTGCCAGCAGTACATCCTACGAGCAGTACTTC.

This clonotype has a count of ten or more. The chain couples TRBV12-3 or TRBV12-4 to TRBJ1-1, with 7 bases lining up with TRBD1. The CDR3 spans 13 residues. V lost 5 bases and J lost 7; bases outside the gene matches: 7. The CDR3 sequence is CASSPGAGGEAFF. CDR3 bases: TGTGCCAGCAGTCCCGGGGCAGGGGGTGAAGCTTTCTTT.

This clonotype was found many times. The chain has TRBV2 and TRBJ1-5; D might be TRBD1 (5 bases). Germline-derived CDR1 and CDR2 are SNHLY and FYNNEI. This CDR3 has 12 amino acids. V was shortened by 4 bases and J by 7 bases, with 8 bases between the two germline ends. The CDR3 DNA reads TGTGCCAGCAGTGGTGAGGGGCAGCCCCAGCATTTT. Protein: CASSGEGQPQHF.

Ten or more counts support this clonotype. The chain carries TRBV12-3 or TRBV12-4 and TRBJ2-1, with 13 bases matching TRBD2. The trim removed 7 bases at V and 9 bases at J, leaving 12 bases unmatched. This CDR3 has 16 residues. The chain's CDR3 is CASTSAGTSGAREQFF. Written as DNA, the CDR3 is TGTGCCAGCACCTCTGCCGGGACTAGCGGGGCTCGTGAGCAGTTCTTC.

This clonotype was detected ten times or more. The chain links TRBV10-3 to TRBJ2-3, with TRBD2 matching over 10 bases. Trimming cost V 6 bases and J 0 bases; bases outside gene matches: 0. The CDR3 has 14 residues. The V gene's germline CDR1 is ENHRY and CDR2 SYGVKD. CDR3 nucleotide sequence: TGTGCCATCAGGACTAGCGGGAGCACAGATACGCAGTATTTT. Its translation is CAIRTSGSTDTQYF.

This clonotype was seen many times. The V and J genes are TRBV5-1 and TRBJ1-6; no clear D. V was pared by 2 bases and J by 0 bases, with 6 bases between. The germline gives CDR1 SGHRS, CDR2 YFSETQ. CDR3 size: 15 residues. The CDR3 is CASSLGSSYNSPLHF. The CDR3, as DNA: TGCGCCAGCAGCTTAGGAAGCTCCTATAATTCACCCCTCCACTTT.

This clonotype was picked up many times. This chain uses TRBV28 with TRBJ1-1, with 9 bases identical to TRBD1. The junction had 11 bases not matched to a gene; V was cut back by 4 bases and J by 5 bases. Germline V CDR1 and CDR2: MDHEN, SYDVKM. There are 16 residues in the CDR3. The CDR3 DNA is TGTGCCAGCAGTTCCTCGGGACAGGGAGGGAAGACTGAAGCTTTCTTT. Protein: CASSSSGQGGKTEAFF. The entire variable domain, with the rest obtained from reference TRBV28 and TRBJ1-1, is as follows: DVKVTQSSRYLVKRTGEKVFLECVQDMDHENMFWYRQDPGLGLRLIYFSYDVKMKEKGDIPEGYSVSREKKERFSLILESASTNQTSMYLCASSSSGQGGKTEAFFGQGTRLTVV.

This clonotype was observed once. With a much larger clone just one base away, this may be a read error. The CDR3 coding sequence is TGCAGCGCCCAGGACACTGAAGCTTTATTT. Its translation: CSAQDTEALF. V is TRBV29-1 and J is TRBJ1-1; D perhaps matches TRBD1 (5 bases). There are 10 residues in the CDR3. Germline CDR1 SQVTM, CDR2 ANQGSEA.

Notes on this clonotype: The junction differs from germline at one of its ends, possibly a read error. This chain uses TRBV19 with TRBJ2-7; TRBD2 matches at 14 bases. This CDR3 comprises 19 residues. Germline CDR1 is LNHDA and CDR2 is SQIVND (reference sequence). The CDR3 DNA sequence: TGTGCCACCCCTACACTGACTAGCGGGGGGGAAGGCCGTTCCTACGGGCAGTACTTC. Protein sequence: CATPTLTSGGEGRSYGQYF.

This clonotype was observed at least ten times. This rearrangement joins TRBV6-6 to TRBJ1-1, with TRBD1 as a possible D gene (5 bases). CDR3 size: 14 residues. Germline CDR1 is MNHNY and CDR2 is SVGAGI (reference sequence). V was shortened by 5 bases and J by 6 bases, with 16 bases between the two germline ends. In DNA form, the CDR3 reads TGTGCCAGCAGTCCTCAGGGAGTTGGGGCTGAAGCTTTCTTT. The encoded protein is CASSPQGVGAEAFF.

In this sample, this clonotype turned up many times. The chain carries TRBV7-6 and TRBJ1-1; TRBD1 matches at 7 bases. This CDR3 spans 15 amino acids. CDR1 SGHVS and CDR2 FNYEAQ come from the germline V gene. V shed 5 bases, J shed 7 bases, and the junction held 13 bases outside the gene matches. The CDR3: CASSKGVGTAGEAFF. CDR3 in DNA: TGTGCCAGCAGCAAAGGAGTTGGGACAGCCGGTGAAGCTTTCTTT. Supplemented by reference TRBV7-6 and TRBJ1-1, the full variable domain reads GAGVSQSPRYKVTKRGQDVALRCDPISGHVSLYWYRQALGQGPEFLTYFNYEAQQDKSGLPNDRFSAERPEGSISTLTIQRTEQRDSAMYRCASSKGVGTAGEAFFGQGTRLTVV.

This clonotype appeared many times. This chain joins TRBV20-1 and TRBJ1-2; TRBD1 agrees at 7 bases. The CDR3 sequence is 14 residues long. Trimming took 5 bases from V and 6 from J; bases not matched to a gene: 12. Germline V gene sequence: CDR1 DFQATT, CDR2 SNEGSKA (reference sequence). The CDR3 is CSAPTGLAGDGYTF. In DNA, the CDR3 is TGCAGTGCTCCGACAGGGTTAGCCGGGGATGGCTACACCTTC.

This clonotype came up many times. V gene TRBV5-5 combines with J gene TRBJ2-3; D remains ambiguous. The germline V and J ends were trimmed by 4 bases and 0 bases, with 12 bases remaining between them. Germline V gene sequence: CDR1 SGHKS, CDR2 YYEKEE (reference sequence). CDR3 length: 15 amino acids. The CDR3 bases are TGTGCCAGCAGCGCCAGCACTCGCAGCACAGATACGCAGTATTTT. This codes for CASSASTRSTDTQYF. The whole variable domain, remainder taken from reference TRBV5-5 and TRBJ2-3, is DAGVTQSPTHLIKTRGQQVTLRCSPISGHKSVSWYQQVLGQGPQFIFQYYEKEERGRGNFPDRFSARQFPNYSSELNVNALLLGDSALYLCASSASTRSTDTQYFGPGTRLTVL.

This clonotype has ten or more counts. The V and J genes are TRBV13 and TRBJ1-1; D not certain. V lost 1 base and J 7 bases, leaving 7 bases between the germline ends. Germline V CDR1 and CDR2: PRHDT, FYEKMQ (reference sequence). The CDR3 is 12 residues long. The CDR3 protein is CASSLVSGEAFF. The CDR3 DNA reads TGTGCCAGCAGCTTAGTATCTGGTGAAGCTTTCTTT.

This clonotype appeared many times. This chain joins TRBV28 and TRBJ1-2, with D unclear. The CDR3 has 14 residues. Per germline, CDR1 MDHEN and CDR2 SYDVKM. Trimming cost V 3 bases and J 0 bases, with 8 bases left between them. CDR3: CASSFSVSNYGYTF. CDR3 sequence (DNA): TGTGCCAGCAGTTTTTCGGTATCTAACTATGGCTACACCTTC.

In its sample, this clonotype was seen many times. The genes are TRBV10-3 and TRBJ1-1, with a tentative D call TRBD1 (6 bases). Germline V gives CDR1 ENHRY, CDR2 SYGVKD. Trimming stripped 10 bases from V and 3 bases from J, with 15 bases between. The CDR3 is 13 amino acids. The CDR3 loop reads CASDRGMDTEAFF. The CDR3, as DNA: TGTGCCAGTGATAGGGGGATGGACACTGAAGCTTTCTTT.